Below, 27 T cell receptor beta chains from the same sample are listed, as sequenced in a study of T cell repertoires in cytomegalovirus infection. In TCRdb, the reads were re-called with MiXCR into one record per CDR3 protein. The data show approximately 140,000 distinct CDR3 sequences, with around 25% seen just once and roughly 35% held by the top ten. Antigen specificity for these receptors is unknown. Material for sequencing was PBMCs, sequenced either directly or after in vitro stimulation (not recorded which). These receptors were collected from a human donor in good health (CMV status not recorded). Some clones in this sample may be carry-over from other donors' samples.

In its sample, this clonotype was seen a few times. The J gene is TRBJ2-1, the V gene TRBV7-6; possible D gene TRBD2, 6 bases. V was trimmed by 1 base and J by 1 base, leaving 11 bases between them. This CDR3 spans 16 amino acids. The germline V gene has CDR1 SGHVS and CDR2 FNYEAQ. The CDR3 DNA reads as TGTGCCAGCAGCTTAGGCGGGGACTCTTCCTACAATGAGCAGTTCTTC. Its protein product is CASSLGGDSSYNEQFF.

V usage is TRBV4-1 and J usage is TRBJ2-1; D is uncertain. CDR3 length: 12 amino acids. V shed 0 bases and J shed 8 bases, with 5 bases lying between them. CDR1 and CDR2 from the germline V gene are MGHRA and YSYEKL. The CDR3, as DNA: TGCGCCAGCAGCCAAGAGTTAGATGAGCAGTTCTTC. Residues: CASSQELDEQFF.

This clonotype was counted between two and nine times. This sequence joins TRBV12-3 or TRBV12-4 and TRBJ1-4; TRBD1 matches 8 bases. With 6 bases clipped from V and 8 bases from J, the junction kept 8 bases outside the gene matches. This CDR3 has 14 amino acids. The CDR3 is CASRATGAVEKLFF. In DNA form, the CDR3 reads TGTGCCAGCAGAGCGACAGGGGCGGTGGAAAAACTGTTTTTT.

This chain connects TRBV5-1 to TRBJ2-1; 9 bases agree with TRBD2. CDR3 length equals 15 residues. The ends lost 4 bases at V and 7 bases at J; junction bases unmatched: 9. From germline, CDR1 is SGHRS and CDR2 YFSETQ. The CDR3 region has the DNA TGCGCCAGCAGCCCCCCCGGGACTAGCTTGAATGAGCAGTTCTTC. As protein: CASSPPGTSLNEQFF.

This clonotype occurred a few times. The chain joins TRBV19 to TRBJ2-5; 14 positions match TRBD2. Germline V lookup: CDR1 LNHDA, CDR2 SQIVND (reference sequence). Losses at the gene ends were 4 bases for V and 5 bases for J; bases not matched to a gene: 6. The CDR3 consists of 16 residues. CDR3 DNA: TGTGCCAGTAGTAGGGGGACTAGCGGGAGCCTCGAGACCCAGTACTTC. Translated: CASSRGTSGSLETQYF.

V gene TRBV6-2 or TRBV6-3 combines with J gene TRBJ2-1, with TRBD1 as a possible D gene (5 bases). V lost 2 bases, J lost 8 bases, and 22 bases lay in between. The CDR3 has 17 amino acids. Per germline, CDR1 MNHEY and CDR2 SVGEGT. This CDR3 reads CASSYRRVQGLIHEQFF. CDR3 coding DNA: TGTGCCAGCAGTTACAGGCGCGTGCAGGGTTTAATCCATGAGCAGTTCTTC.

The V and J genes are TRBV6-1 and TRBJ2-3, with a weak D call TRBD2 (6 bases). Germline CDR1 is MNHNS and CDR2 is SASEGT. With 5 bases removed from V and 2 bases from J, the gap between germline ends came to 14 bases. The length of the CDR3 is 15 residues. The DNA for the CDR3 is TGTGCCAGCAGTTCCGGCGGGGCTTCCACAGATACGCAGTATTTT. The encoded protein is CASSSGGASTDTQYF.

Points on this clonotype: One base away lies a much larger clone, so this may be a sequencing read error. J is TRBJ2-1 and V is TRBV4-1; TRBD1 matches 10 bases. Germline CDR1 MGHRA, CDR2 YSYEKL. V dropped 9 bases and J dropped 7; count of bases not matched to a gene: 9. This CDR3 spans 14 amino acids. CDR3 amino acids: CARRPGQGMNEQFF. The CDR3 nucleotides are TGCGCCAGGAGACCGGGACAGGGGATGAATGAGCAGTTCTTC.

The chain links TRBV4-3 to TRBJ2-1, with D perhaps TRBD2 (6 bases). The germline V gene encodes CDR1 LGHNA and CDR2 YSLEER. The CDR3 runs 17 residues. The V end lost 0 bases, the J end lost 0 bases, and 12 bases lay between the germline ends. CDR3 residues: CASSQELTGSSYNEQFF. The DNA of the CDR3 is TGCGCCAGCAGCCAAGAACTAACCGGGAGCTCCTACAATGAGCAGTTCTTC.

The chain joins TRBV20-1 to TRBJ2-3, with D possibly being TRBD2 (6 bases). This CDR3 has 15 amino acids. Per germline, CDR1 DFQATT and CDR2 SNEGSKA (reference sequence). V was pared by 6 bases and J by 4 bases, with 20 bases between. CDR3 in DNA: TGCAGTGCAGGACGGGGAGCGGGCTCCTCAGATACGCAGTATTTT. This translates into CSAGRGAGSSDTQYF.

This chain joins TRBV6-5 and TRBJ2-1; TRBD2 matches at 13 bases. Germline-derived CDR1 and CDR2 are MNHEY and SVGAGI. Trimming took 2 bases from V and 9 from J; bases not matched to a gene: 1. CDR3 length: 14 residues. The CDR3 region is CASSYGTSGIEQFF. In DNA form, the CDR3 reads TGTGCCAGCAGTTACGGGACTAGCGGGATTGAGCAGTTCTTC.

The CDR3 nucleotides are TGCGCCAGCAGCCAAGACAGCGGGAGAAACACCGGGGAGCTGTTTTTT. It translates to CASSQDSGRNTGELFF. The J gene is TRBJ2-2, the V gene TRBV4-1, with 8 bases fitting TRBD2. After removal of 0 bases from V and 2 bases from J, the junction contained 2 bases not matched to a gene. The CDR3 runs 16 residues. Germline V CDR1 and CDR2: MGHRA, YSYEKL.

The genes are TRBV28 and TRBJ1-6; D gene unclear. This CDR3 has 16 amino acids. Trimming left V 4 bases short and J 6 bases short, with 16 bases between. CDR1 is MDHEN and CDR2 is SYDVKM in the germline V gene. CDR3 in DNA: TGTGCCAGCAGTTCTAATGGGGTACCCCTTAATTCACCCCTCCACTTT. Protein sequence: CASSSNGVPLNSPLHF.

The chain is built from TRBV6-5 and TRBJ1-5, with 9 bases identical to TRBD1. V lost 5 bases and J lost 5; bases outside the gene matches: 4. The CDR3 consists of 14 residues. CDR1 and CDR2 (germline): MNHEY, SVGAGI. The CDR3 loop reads CASSPGQGHQPQHF. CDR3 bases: TGTGCCAGCAGTCCGGGACAGGGACATCAGCCCCAGCATTTT.

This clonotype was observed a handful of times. CDR3 in DNA: TGTGCCAGCAGCTTACCATTTGGAAGACAGGGTGGAAACACCATATATTTT. Encoded protein: CASSLPFGRQGGNTIYF. This chain uses TRBV7-2 with TRBJ1-3; TRBD1 agrees at 7 bases. This CDR3 spans 17 amino acids. Germline V gene sequence: CDR1 SGHTA, CDR2 FQGNSA. J lost 3 bases, V lost 2 bases, and 10 bases had no gene match.

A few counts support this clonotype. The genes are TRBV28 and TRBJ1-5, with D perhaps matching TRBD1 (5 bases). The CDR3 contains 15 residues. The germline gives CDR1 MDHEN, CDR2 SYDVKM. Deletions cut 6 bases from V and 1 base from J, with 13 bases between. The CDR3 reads CASSRPHRSNQPQHF. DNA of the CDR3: TGTGCCAGCAGCCGACCCCACAGGAGCAATCAGCCCCAGCATTTT.

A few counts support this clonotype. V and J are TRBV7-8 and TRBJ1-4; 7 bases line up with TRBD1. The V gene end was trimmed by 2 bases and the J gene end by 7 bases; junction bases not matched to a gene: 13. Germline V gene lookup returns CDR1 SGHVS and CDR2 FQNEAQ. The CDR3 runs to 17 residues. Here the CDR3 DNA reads TGTGCCAGCAGCTTATCACTGCAGGGGGGTACAGGTGAAAAACTGTTTTTT. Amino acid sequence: CASSLSLQGGTGEKLFF.

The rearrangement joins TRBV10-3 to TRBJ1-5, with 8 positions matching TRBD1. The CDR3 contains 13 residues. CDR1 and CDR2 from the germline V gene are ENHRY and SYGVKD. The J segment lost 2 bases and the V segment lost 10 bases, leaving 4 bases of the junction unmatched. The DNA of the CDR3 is TGTGCCACCCTGGGACAGGGCAATCAGCCCCAGCATTTT. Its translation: CATLGQGNQPQHF.

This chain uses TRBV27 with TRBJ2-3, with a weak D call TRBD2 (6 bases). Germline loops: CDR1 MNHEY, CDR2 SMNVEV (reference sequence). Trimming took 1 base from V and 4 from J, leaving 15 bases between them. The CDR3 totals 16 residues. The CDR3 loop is CASSLWGLVSSDTQYF. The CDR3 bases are TGTGCCAGCAGTTTATGGGGACTCGTCTCATCAGATACGCAGTATTTT.

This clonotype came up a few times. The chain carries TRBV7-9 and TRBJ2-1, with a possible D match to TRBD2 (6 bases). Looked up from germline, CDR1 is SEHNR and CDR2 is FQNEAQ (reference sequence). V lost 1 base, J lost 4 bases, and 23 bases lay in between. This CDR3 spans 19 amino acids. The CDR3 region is CASSLVSGRTGTWYNEQFF. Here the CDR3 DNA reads TGTGCCAGCAGCTTAGTTTCAGGGAGAACCGGGACTTGGTACAATGAGCAGTTCTTC. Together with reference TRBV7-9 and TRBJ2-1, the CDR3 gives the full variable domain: DTGVSQNPRHKITKRGQNVTFRCDPISEHNRLYWYRQTLGQGPEFLTYFQNEAQLEKSRLLSDRFSAERPKGSFSTLEIQRTEQGDSAMYLCASSLVSGRTGTWYNEQFFGPGTRLTVL.

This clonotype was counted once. CDR3 sequence (DNA): TGTGCCAGCAGCACAGGGGTCCAGGAGACCCAGTACTTC. It yields the protein CASSTGVQETQYF. This chain connects TRBV5-4 to TRBJ2-5; 7 bases fit TRBD1. J gave up 5 bases and V 4 bases, and 5 bases lay outside the gene matches. CDR1 is SGHNT and CDR2 is YYREEE in the germline V gene (reference sequence). CDR3 length equals 13 residues.

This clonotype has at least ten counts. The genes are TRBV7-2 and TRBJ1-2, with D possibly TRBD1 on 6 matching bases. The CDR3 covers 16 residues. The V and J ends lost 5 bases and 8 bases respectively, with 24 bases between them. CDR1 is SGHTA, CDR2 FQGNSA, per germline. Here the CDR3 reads CASSPRVVQGKMGYTF. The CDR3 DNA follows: TGTGCCAGCAGCCCTAGGGTTGTTCAGGGGAAAATGGGCTACACCTTC.

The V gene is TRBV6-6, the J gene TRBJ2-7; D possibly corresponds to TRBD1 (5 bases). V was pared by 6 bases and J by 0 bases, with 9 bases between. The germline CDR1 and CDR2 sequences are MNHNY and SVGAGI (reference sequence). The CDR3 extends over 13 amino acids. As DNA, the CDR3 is TGTGCCAGCAGAATTGACAGCTCCTACGAGCAGTACTTC. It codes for CASRIDSSYEQYF.

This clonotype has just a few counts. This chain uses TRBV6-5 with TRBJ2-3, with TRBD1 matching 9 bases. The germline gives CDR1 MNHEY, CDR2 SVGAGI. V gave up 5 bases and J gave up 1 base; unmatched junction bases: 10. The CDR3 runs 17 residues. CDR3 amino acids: CASSLLTRDRGTDTQYF. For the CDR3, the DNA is TGTGCCAGCAGTCTCCTTACCCGGGACAGGGGCACAGATACGCAGTATTTT.

The CDR3, as DNA: TGTGCCAGCAGCTTATTCTGGGGACAGAGCACAGATACGCAGTATTTT. Translation gives CASSLFWGQSTDTQYF. This chain uses TRBV7-2 with TRBJ2-3, with 7 bases matching TRBD1. The V segment lost 2 bases and the J segment 0 bases; nucleotides outside the gene matches: 5. Germline V gives CDR1 SGHTA, CDR2 FQGNSA. The CDR3 contains 16 residues.

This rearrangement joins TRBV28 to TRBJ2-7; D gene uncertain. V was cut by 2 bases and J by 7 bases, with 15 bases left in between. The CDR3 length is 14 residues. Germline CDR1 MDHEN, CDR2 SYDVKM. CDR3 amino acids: CASSLTGLYDEQYF. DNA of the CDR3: TGTGCCAGCAGTTTAACGGGCCTCTATGATGAGCAGTACTTC.

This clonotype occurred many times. CDR3 coding DNA: TGTGCCAGCAGCTCCGGAATGTACTACGAGCAGTACGTC. Translating it yields CASSSGMYYEQYV. This sequence joins TRBV7-9 and TRBJ2-7; no firm D call. The CDR3 covers 13 residues. Trimming shortened V by 4 bases and J by 3 bases, and 10 bases separated the two germline ends. Germline CDR1 is SEHNR and CDR2 is FQNEAQ (reference sequence).